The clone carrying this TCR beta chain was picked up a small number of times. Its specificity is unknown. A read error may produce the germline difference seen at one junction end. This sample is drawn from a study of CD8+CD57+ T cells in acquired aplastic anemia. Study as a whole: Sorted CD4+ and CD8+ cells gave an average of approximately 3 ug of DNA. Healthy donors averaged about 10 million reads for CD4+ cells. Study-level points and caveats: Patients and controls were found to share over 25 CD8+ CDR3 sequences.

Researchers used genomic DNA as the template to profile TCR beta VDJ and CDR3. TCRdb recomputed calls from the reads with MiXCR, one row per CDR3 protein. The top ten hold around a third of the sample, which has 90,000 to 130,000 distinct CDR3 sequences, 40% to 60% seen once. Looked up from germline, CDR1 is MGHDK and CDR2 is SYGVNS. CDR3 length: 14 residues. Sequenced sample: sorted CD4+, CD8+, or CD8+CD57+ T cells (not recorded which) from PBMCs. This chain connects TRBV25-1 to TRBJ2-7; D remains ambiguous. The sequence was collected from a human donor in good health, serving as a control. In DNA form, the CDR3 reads TGCGCCAGCAGTGAGTCCGGTAGCTCCTACGAGCGGTACTTC. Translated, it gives CASSESGSSYERYF.